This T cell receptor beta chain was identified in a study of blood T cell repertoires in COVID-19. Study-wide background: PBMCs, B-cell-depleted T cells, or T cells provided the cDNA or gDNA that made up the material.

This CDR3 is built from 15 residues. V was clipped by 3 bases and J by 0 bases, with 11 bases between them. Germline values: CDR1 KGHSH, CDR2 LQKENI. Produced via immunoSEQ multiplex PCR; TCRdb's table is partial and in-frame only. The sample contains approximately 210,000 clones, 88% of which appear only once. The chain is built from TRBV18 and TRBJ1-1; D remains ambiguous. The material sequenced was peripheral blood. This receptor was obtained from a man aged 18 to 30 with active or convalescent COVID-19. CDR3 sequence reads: CASSPQEGMNTEAFF. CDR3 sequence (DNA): TGTGCCAGCTCACCTCAGGAGGGAATGAACACTGAAGCTTTCTTT.